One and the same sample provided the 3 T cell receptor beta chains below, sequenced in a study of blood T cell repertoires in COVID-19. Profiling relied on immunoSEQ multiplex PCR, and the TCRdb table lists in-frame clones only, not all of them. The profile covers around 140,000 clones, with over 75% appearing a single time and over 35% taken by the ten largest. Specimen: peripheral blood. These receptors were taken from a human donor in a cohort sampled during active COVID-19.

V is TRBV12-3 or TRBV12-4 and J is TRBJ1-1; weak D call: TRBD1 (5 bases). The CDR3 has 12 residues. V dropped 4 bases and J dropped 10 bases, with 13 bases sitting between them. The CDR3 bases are TGTGCCAGCAGTTCCCCTCAGGGTGTAGCTTTCTTT. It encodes CASSSPQGVAFF.

In DNA, the CDR3 is TGTGCCAGCACCCAGCGGGCGCGTCCGAACACCGGGGAGCTGTTTTTT. It encodes CASTQRARPNTGELFF. The chain is built from TRBV9 and TRBJ2-2, with a tentative D call TRBD2 (6 bases). CDR3 length equals 16 residues. CDR1 and CDR2 (germline): SGDLS, YYNGEE. The V and J ends lost 6 bases and 0 bases respectively, with 15 bases between them.

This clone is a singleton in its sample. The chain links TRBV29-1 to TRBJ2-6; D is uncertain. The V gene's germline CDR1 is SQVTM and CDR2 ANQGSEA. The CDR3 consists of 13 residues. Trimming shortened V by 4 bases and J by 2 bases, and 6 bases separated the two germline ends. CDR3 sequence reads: CSVVYPGANVLTF. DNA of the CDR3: TGCAGCGTTGTGTATCCTGGGGCCAACGTCCTGACTTTC. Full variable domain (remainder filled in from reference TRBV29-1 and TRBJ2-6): SAVISQKPSRDICQRGTSLTIQCQVDSQVTMMFWYRQQPGQSLTLIATANQGSEATYESGFVIDKFPISRPNLTFSTLTVSNMSPEDSSIYLCSVVYPGANVLTFGAGSRLTVL.